This T cell receptor (beta chain) is from a study of cytomegalovirus exposure and HLA in healthy donors. With 60 Vbeta and 13 Jbeta primers, the PCR was carried out. Assay: immunoSEQ multiplex PCR; the TCRdb copy retains only in-frame clones and omits some. The sample contains under 150,000 clones, about 77% of which appear only once. The specimen was PBMCs. This sequence originates from a young woman in good health and CMV-seropositive.

CDR3 DNA sequence: TGTGCCAGCAGTGGGCGAAGCGGGAGGGCCCCAGAGACCCAGTACTTC. Its protein is CASSGRSGRAPETQYF. This chain connects TRBV25-1 to TRBJ2-5; TRBD2 matches at 10 bases. The V gene's germline CDR1 is MGHDK and CDR2 SYGVNS. The V and J ends lost 4 bases and 4 bases, in that order; junction bases with no gene match: 9. The CDR3 consists of 16 residues.